This TCR beta chain was observed in a study of blood T cell repertoires in COVID-19. Study-level background: COVID-19 samples from acute and convalescent phases originated in the United States, Italy and Spain. PBMCs, B-cell-depleted T cells, or T cells were the source of the cDNA or gDNA that made up the material.

The length of the CDR3 is 17 residues. Deletions cut 6 bases from V and 5 bases from J, with 23 bases between. Germline CDR1 KGHSH, CDR2 LQKENI. Authors' processing steps: From reference gene primer amplification, estimates of nucleated cell counts were derived. The table came from immunoSEQ multiplex PCR; TCRdb's copy has only in-frame clones and leaves some out. V and J calls and clone size are given by that table; D and trimming were obtained from the DNA. Of approximately 150,000 clones in the sample, roughly four fifths were seen once. The clonotype was recovered from a human donor with acute or convalescent COVID-19. The donor label of this sample is uncertain. Sequencing was carried out using peripheral blood. The chain combines TRBV18 with TRBJ1-5; no definite D call. The chain's CDR3 is CASSRGESGSPYQPQHF. The CDR3 region has the DNA TGTGCCAGCTCGCGGGGTGAGAGCGGCTCACCATATCAGCCCCAGCATTTT.